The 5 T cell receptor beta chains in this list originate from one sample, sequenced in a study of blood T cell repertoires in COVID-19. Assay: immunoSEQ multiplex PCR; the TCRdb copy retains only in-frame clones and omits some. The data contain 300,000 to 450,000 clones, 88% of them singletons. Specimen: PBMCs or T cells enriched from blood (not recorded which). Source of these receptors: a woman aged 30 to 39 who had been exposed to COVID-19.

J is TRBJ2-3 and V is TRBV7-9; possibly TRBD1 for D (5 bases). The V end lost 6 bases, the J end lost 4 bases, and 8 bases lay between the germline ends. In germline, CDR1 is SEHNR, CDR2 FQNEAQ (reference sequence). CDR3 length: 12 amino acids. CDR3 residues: CASRRTSDTQYF. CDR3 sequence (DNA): TGTGCCAGCAGGAGGACATCAGATACGCAGTATTTT.

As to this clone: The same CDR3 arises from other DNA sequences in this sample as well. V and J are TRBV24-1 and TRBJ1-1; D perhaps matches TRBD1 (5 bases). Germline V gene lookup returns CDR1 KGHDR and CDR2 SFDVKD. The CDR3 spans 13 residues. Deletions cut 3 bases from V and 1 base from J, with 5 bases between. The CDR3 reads CATSDDRNTEAFF. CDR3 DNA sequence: TGTGCCACCAGTGATGACAGGAACACTGAAGCTTTCTTT.

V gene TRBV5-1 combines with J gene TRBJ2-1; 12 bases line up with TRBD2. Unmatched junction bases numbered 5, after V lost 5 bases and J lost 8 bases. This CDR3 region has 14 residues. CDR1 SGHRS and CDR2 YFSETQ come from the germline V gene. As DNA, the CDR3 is TGCGCCAGCAGGCCTAGCGGGAGGGCGGATGAGCAGTTCTTC. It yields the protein CASRPSGRADEQFF. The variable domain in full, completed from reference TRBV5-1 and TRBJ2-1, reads KAGVTQTPRYLIKTRGQQVTLSCSPISGHRSVSWYQQTPGQGLQFLFEYFSETQRNKGNFPGRFSGRQFSNSRSEMNVSTLELGDSALYLCASRPSGRADEQFFGPGTRLTVL.

The CDR3 here is CASSLTSGSWSYEQYF. The CDR3 DNA follows: TGCGCCAGCAGCTTAACGAGCGGGAGTTGGTCCTACGAGCAGTACTTC. V is TRBV5-1 and J is TRBJ2-7; 8 positions match TRBD2. The CDR3 loop spans 16 amino acids. Trimming removed 2 bases from V and 1 base from J; junction bases left unmatched: 8. Germline CDR1 SGHRS, CDR2 YFSETQ.

This CDR3 is CASRFEGATNEKLFF. The CDR3 nucleotides read TGTGCCAGCAGGTTTGAGGGAGCCACTAATGAAAAACTGTTTTTT. The rearrangement links TRBV2 to TRBJ1-4; D is undetermined. The V end was cut by 6 bases, the J end by 2 bases, with 13 bases between. CDR1 is SNHLY and CDR2 is FYNNEI in the germline V gene. CDR3 size: 15 residues.